Here is one T cell receptor (beta chain) with its context. Its antigen remains unknown. From RNA transcripts, TCR beta CDR3 regions were amplified. TCR CDR3 regions were first amplified by RT-PCR with HTBI primers. TCRdb called the multiplex PCR reads again in MiXCR, with one record for every CDR3 protein. The sample has 200,000 to 250,000 distinct CDR3 sequences, roughly 18% seen once. This specimen belongs to a study of T cells in Graves' hyperthyroidism and ophthalmopathy. Study-level results: Classification by a 13 V-J model distinguished ophthalmopathy from stable hyperthyroidism.

The CDR3 consists of 15 residues. The V gene lost 6 bases and the J gene lost 9 bases, with 21 bases spanning the gap. An absence of ophthalmopathy progression within 18 months meant stable Graves' hyperthyroidism. It was uncontrolled infection, other autoimmune disease, pregnancy or lactation that excluded patients. The PBMCs were taken from 10 ml of fresh peripheral blood. This clonotype was obtained from a man in his forties with Graves' hyperthyroidism. Specimen: blood. The J gene is TRBJ2-1, the V gene TRBV12-3 or TRBV12-4, with D perhaps being TRBD1 or TRBD2 (5 bases each). This CDR3 reads CASSKTGTIAGEQFF. CDR3 coding DNA: TGTGCCAGCAGCAAAACCGGGACGATAGCCGGTGAGCAGTTCTTC.